These 10 T cell receptor beta chains originate from one sample sequenced in a study of patients and donors after allogeneic stem cell transplantation. TCRdb reprocessed the RT-PCR reads via MiXCR and lists one record per CDR3 protein. The sample carries 160,000 or so distinct CDR3 sequences, 24% recorded once. Material: blood, either unsorted or a sorted T cell fraction (not recorded which). Receptor source: a human donor who was either an allogeneic HSCT recipient or a stem cell or donor lymphocyte infusion donor (not recorded which). It is not recorded whose cells these are; they may come from a transplant donor.

In its sample, this clonotype was seen a few times. The rearrangement uses TRBV7-2 and TRBJ1-1; perhaps TRBD1 as D (5 bases). The V and J ends lost 6 bases and 4 bases respectively, with 15 bases between them. Germline CDR1 is SGHTA and CDR2 is FQGNSA. The CDR3 sequence is 14 residues long. CDR3 sequence (DNA): TGTGCCAGCAGTAATCAGGGTAAAGGCACTGAAGCTTTCTTT. Translation gives CASSNQGKGTEAFF.

This chain joins TRBV20-1 and TRBJ1-3; D is possibly TRBD1 (6 bases). The V end lost 3 bases, the J end lost 2 bases, and 17 bases lay between the germline ends. The length of the CDR3 is 16 residues. Germline CDR1 and CDR2: DFQATT and SNEGSKA (reference sequence). The CDR3 is CSASLPQGFAGNTIYF. The CDR3 bases are TGCAGTGCTAGCTTGCCACAGGGATTTGCTGGAAACACCATATATTTT.

This clonotype was recorded a few times. The rearrangement uses TRBV7-8 and TRBJ2-4; a possible D gene is TRBD1 (6 bases). V lost 5 bases and J 0 bases, leaving 11 bases between the germline ends. The CDR3 is 15 residues long. Germline loops: CDR1 SGHVS, CDR2 FQNEAQ. The CDR3 DNA is TGTGCCAGCAGCCAGGGGTGGGGAGCCAAAAACATTCAGTACTTC. Its protein is CASSQGWGAKNIQYF.

This clonotype was observed a few times. V usage is TRBV5-1 and J usage is TRBJ2-3, with 7 nucleotides matching TRBD1. Unmatched junction bases numbered 8, after V lost 3 bases and J lost 4 bases. CDR1 and CDR2 (germline): SGHRS, YFSETQ. The CDR3 runs to 15 residues. The CDR3 here is CASSWIDRAPDTQYF. The CDR3 bases are TGCGCCAGCAGCTGGATAGACAGGGCACCAGATACGCAGTATTTT.

V gene TRBV7-6 combines with J gene TRBJ1-1; D gene unclear. This CDR3 is 14 amino acids long. In germline, CDR1 is SGHVS, CDR2 FNYEAQ. Trimming removed 4 bases at V and 3 bases at J, with 12 bases between. The CDR3 bases are TGTGCCAGCAGCTCCCGAGAGGCTTACACTGAAGCTTTCTTT. Amino acid sequence: CASSSREAYTEAFF.

This clonotype has a handful of counts. V is TRBV6-2 or TRBV6-3 and J is TRBJ2-3; 11 bases map to TRBD2. This CDR3 has 15 residues. The germline CDR1 and CDR2 sequences are MNHEY and SVGEGT. With V trimmed by 2 bases and J by 7 bases, 5 bases remained unmatched. The CDR3 coding sequence is TGTGCCAGCAGTTACCACCTAGCGGGAGGTTATACGCAGTATTTT. It encodes CASSYHLAGGYTQYF.

The chain uses TRBV20-1 and TRBJ1-4; D unclear. Trimming stripped 3 bases from V and 8 bases from J, with 19 bases between. The CDR3 runs to 15 residues. The germline V gene has CDR1 DFQATT and CDR2 SNEGSKA (reference sequence). The CDR3 nucleotides read TGCAGTGCTAGTGCGAGGGAGGGTATCGAGGAAAAACTGTTTTTT. Translated: CSASAREGIEEKLFF.

This clonotype has just a few counts. The J gene is TRBJ2-2, the V gene TRBV12-3 or TRBV12-4, with D possibly being TRBD1 or TRBD2 (5 bases each). The CDR3 is 14 residues long. V lost 4 bases and J 6 bases, leaving 12 bases between the germline ends. The CDR3 spells CASSYPGSAGELFF. The CDR3 coding sequence is TGTGCCAGCAGTTATCCAGGGAGCGCCGGGGAGCTGTTTTTT.

This clonotype was counted between two and nine times. V is TRBV6-2 or TRBV6-3 and J is TRBJ2-7; D remains ambiguous. Trimming cost V 6 bases and J 2 bases, with 14 bases left between them. This CDR3 has 14 amino acids. Germline CDR1 MNHEY, CDR2 SVGEGT. The CDR3 loop reads CASRRRMGPYEQYF. The DNA of the CDR3 is TGTGCCAGCAGGCGGCGGATGGGTCCCTACGAGCAGTACTTC.

There are a few counts of this clonotype. The CDR3 loop reads CASSPRTQVNEKLFF. CDR3 coding DNA: TGTGCCAGCAGTCCCCGGACGCAGGTTAATGAAAAACTGTTTTTT. The rearrangement joins TRBV12-3 or TRBV12-4 to TRBJ1-4, with unresolved D. With 5 bases removed from V and 4 bases from J, the gap between germline ends came to 14 bases. CDR3 length: 15 residues.